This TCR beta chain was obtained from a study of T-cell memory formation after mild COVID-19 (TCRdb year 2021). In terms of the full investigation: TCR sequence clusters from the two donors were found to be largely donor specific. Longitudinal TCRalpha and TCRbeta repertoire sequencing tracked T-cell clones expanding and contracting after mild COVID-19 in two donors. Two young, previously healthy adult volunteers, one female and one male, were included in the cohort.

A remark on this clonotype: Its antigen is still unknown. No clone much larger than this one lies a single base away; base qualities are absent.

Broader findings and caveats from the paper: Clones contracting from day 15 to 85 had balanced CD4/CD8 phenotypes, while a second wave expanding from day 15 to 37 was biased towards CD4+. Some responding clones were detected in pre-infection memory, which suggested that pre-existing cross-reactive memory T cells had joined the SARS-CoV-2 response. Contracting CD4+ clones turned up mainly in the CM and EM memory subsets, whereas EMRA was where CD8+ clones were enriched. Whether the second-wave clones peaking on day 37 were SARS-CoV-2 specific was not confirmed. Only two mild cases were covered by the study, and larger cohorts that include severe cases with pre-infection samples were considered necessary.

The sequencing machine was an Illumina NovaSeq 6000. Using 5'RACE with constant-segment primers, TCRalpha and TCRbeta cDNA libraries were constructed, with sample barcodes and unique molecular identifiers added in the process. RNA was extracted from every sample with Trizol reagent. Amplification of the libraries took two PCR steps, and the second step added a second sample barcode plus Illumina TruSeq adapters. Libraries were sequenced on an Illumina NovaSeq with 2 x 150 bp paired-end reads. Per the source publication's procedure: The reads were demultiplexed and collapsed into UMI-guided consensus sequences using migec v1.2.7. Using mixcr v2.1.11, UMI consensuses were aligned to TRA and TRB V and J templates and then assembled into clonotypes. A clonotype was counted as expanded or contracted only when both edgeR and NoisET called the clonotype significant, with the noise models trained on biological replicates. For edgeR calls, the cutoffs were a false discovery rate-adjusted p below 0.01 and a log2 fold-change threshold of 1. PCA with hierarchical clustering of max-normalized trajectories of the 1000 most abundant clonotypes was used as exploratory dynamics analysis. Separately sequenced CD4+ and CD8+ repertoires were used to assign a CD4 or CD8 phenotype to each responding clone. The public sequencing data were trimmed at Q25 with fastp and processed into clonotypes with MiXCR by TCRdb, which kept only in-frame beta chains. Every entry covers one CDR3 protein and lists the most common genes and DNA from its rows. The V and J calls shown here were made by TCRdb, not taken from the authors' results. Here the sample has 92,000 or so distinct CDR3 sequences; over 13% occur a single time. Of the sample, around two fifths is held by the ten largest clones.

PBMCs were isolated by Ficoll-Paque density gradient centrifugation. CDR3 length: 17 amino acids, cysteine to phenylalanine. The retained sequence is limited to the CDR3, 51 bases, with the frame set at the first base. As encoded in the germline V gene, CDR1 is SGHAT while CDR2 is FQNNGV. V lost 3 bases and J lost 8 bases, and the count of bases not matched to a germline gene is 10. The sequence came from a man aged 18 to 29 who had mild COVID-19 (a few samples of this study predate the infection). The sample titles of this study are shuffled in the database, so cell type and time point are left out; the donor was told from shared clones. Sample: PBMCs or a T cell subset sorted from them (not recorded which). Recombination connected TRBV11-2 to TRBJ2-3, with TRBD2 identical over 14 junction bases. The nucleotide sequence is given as TGTGCCAGCAGCTTTTACGGGACTAGCGGGGGTCTAGGTACGCAGTATTTT. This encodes CASSFYGTSGGLGTQYF.